The entry that follows covers one TCR beta chain sequence. These data are taken from a study of blood T cell repertoires in COVID-19. Study as a whole: In each case, the material was cDNA or gDNA derived from T cells, B-cell-depleted T cells, or PBMCs.

The study drew participants aged about 18 to 95 years from fewer than 30 US areas. Researchers sorted participants into cohorts using their self-reported clinical history. Shortly before study entry, within 2 weeks, exposed participants had met a COVID-19 case. Using immunoSEQ multiplex PCR, the repertoire was profiled, and TCRdb retains in-frame clones only, with some absent. The repertoire has approximately 300,000 clones, 85% of them found once; the top ten carry under 2%. The V gene's germline CDR1 is MDHEN and CDR2 SYDVKM. V lost 6 bases, J lost 9 bases, and 12 bases lay in between. The CDR3 sequence is 13 residues long.

The material sequenced was PBMCs or T cells enriched from blood (not recorded which). The chain employs TRBV28 and TRBJ1-6; D possibly corresponds to TRBD1 (5 bases). This TCR came from a woman in her 30s who had been exposed to COVID-19. The DNA for the CDR3 is TGTGCCAGCAGAACGACAGTGTCTTCACCCCTCCACTTT. The encoded protein is CASRTTVSSPLHF.